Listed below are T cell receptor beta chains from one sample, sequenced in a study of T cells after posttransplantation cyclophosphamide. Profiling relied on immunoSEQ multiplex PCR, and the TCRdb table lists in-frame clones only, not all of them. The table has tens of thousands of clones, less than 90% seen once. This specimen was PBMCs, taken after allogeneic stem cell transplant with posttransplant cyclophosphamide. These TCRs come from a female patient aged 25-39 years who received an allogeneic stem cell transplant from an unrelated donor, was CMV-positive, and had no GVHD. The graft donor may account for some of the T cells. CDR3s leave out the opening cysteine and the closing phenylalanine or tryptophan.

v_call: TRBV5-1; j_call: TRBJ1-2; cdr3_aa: ASSPGHMGPGNYGYT
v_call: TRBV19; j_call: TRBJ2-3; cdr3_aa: ASRPQSGLAGTQY
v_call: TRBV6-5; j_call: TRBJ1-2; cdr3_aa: ASSSVRIEWSHGYT
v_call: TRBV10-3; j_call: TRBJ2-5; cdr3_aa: AISEGTSGDQETQY
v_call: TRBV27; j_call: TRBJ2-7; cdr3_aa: ASSFRTGFPYEQY
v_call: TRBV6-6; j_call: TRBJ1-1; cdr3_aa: ASRTGNTEAF
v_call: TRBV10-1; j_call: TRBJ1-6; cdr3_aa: ASSVGAPGNSPLH
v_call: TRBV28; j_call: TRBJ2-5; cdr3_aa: ASSLNPGRRETQY
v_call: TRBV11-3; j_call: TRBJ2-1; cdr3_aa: ASSFPGGVYNEQF
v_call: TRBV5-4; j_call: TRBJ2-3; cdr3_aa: ASSLETALGTDTQY
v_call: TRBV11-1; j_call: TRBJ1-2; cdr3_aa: ASSLERQGKYGYT
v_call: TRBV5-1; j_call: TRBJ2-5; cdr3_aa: ASSLLGLAGGQETQY
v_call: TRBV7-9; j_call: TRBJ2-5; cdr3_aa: ASSSFQETQY
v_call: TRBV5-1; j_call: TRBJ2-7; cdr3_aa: ASSLGMTSGNSYEQY
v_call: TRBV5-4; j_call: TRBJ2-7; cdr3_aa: ASSPPGLLSYEQY
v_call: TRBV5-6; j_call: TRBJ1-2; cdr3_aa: ASSLAPGQLWGYT
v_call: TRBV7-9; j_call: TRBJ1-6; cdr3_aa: ASSLAGTGGNTLH
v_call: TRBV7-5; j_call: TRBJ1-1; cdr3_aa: ASSYRVATEAF
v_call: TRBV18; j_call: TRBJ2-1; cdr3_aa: ASSGTGGQGNNEQF
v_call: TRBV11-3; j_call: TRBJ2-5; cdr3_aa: ASSLWTSSETQY
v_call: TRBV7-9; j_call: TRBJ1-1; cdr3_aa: ASSLFGQGEAF
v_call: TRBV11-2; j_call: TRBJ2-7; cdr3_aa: ASRTSGLYEQY
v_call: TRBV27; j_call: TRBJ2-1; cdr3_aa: ASRTIQGNGNEQF
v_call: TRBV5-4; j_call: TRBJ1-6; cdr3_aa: ASSFDGTGSPSALH
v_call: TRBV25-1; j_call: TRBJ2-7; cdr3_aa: ASSPGQGSYEQY
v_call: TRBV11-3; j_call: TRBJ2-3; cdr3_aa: ASSPRKFADTQY
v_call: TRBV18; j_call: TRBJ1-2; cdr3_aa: ASSPQGARGYT
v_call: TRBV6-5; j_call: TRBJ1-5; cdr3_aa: AVRWTGNQPQH
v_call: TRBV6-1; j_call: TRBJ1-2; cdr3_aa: ASSVRDYYGYT
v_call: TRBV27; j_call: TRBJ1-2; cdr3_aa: ASSFSQGAHYGYT
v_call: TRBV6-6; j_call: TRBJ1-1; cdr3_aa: ASTDRAESDTEAF
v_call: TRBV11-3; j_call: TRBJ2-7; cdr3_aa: ASSFAGDPSLEQY
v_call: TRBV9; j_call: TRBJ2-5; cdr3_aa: ASSPGLARETQY
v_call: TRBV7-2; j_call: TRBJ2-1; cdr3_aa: ASSLNWGLYEQF
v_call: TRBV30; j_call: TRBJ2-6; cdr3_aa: AWSVLTGGANVLT
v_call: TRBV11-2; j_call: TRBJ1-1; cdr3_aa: ASSLRTGGRNTEAF
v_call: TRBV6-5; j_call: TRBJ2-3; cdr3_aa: ASSFSGTSRDTQY
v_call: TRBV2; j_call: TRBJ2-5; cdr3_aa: ASMTGTKGTQY
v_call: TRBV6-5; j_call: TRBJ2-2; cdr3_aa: ASSPSGAGELF
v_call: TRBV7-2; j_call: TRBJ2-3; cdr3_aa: ASSTLAGAPTDTQY
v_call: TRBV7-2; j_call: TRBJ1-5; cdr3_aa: ASSLSASGWTGQPQH